Presented here are 23 T cell receptor beta chains from one specimen sequenced in a study of cytomegalovirus exposure and HLA in healthy donors. PCR employed 60 Vbeta and 13 Jbeta primers. Data came from immunoSEQ multiplex PCR; TCRdb stores just in-frame clones and leaves some out. The table lists under 150,000 clones, 79% of them singletons. The sequencing input was PBMCs. All receptors come from a man aged 25-45 years in good health and CMV-seropositive.

J is TRBJ2-5 and V is TRBV19; TRBD2 aligns across 9 bases. The CDR3 spans 16 residues. The germline V gene has CDR1 LNHDA and CDR2 SQIVND (reference sequence). After removal of 3 bases from V and 2 bases from J, the junction contained 7 bases not matched to a gene. This chain's CDR3 is CASSIRLAALQETQYF. The CDR3 region has the DNA TGTGCCAGTAGTATCCGACTAGCGGCCCTTCAAGAGACCCAGTACTTC. Using reference TRBV19 and TRBJ2-5 for the parts outside the CDR3, the full variable domain is DGGITQSPKYLFRKEGQNVTLSCEQNLNHDAMYWYRQDPGQGLRLIYYSQIVNDFQKGDIAEGYSVSREKKESFPLTVTSAQKNPTAFYLCASSIRLAALQETQYFGPGTRLLVL.

The CDR3, as DNA: TGTGCCAGCTCACCATCACGGACAGGGATTACCACTGAAGCTTTCTTT. Its protein product is CASSPSRTGITTEAFF. V and J are TRBV18 and TRBJ1-1, with TRBD1 identical over 8 bases. Germline V gene data show CDR1 as KGHSH and CDR2 as LQKENI. The V segment lost 2 bases and the J segment 4 bases; nucleotides outside the gene matches: 9. The CDR3 extends over 16 amino acids.

The genes are TRBV5-1 and TRBJ2-3, with 9 bases aligning to TRBD2. After removal of 4 bases from V and 1 base from J, the junction contained 7 bases not matched to a gene. This CDR3 comprises 16 residues. Germline V gene lookup returns CDR1 SGHRS and CDR2 YFSETQ. CDR3 nucleotides: TGCGCCAGCAGCACCGGATGGACTAGCGGCACAGATACGCAGTATTTT. Translated: CASSTGWTSGTDTQYF. The whole variable domain, remainder taken from reference TRBV5-1 and TRBJ2-3, is KAGVTQTPRYLIKTRGQQVTLSCSPISGHRSVSWYQQTPGQGLQFLFEYFSETQRNKGNFPGRFSGRQFSNSRSEMNVSTLELGDSALYLCASSTGWTSGTDTQYFGPGTRLTVL.

This clone has only a few counts. The chain carries TRBV5-3 and TRBJ1-1, with D unresolved. TRBV5-3 is flagged as an ORF with uncertain function. V was cut by 8 bases and J by 0 bases, with 11 bases left in between. The CDR3 consists of 13 residues. CDR3: CARADFMNTEAFF. The CDR3, as DNA: TGTGCCAGGGCAGATTTCATGAACACTGAAGCTTTCTTT.

V is TRBV4-3 and J is TRBJ2-3; possibly TRBD1 for D (6 bases). The CDR3 length is 17 residues. Trimming shortened V by 0 bases and J by 4 bases, and 17 bases separated the two germline ends. Germline V gene lookup returns CDR1 LGHNA and CDR2 YSLEER. The CDR3 DNA reads as TGCGCCAGCAGCCAAGAGTGGACAGCCACCGGGGCAGATACGCAGTATTTT. Translating gives CASSQEWTATGADTQYF.

This clone was found a few times. The rearrangement uses TRBV4-3 and TRBJ2-1; 13 bases map to TRBD2. V dropped 4 bases and J dropped 8; count of bases not matched to a gene: 5. CDR3 length: 15 amino acids. From germline, CDR1 is LGHNA and CDR2 YSLEER. The CDR3 here is CASSPRLAGGYEQFF. The CDR3 DNA is TGCGCCAGCAGCCCCCGACTAGCGGGAGGCTATGAGCAGTTCTTC.

This chain links TRBV5-1 with TRBJ1-2, with 12 positions matching TRBD1. V shed 4 bases and J 8 bases; nucleotides not matched to a gene: 12. Germline lookup yields CDR1 SGHRS and CDR2 YFSETQ. The CDR3 is made up of 16 amino acids. The DNA of the CDR3 is TGCGCCAGCAGCACCAACCCGGGACAGGGGGCTGGAGGCTACACCTTC. Translation: CASSTNPGQGAGGYTF.

The J gene is TRBJ1-2, the V gene TRBV18, with a tentative D call TRBD1 (5 bases). CDR3 length equals 13 residues. Trimming removed 3 bases at V and 6 bases at J, with 11 bases between. Germline lookup yields CDR1 KGHSH and CDR2 LQKENI. DNA of the CDR3: TGTGCCAGCTCACCGGGGCAGGGTGATGGCTACACCTTC. This codes for CASSPGQGDGYTF.

Only one count was recorded for this clone. The identical CDR3 is also encoded by other nucleotide sequences in the sample. V usage is TRBV5-1 and J usage is TRBJ2-3, with 10 bases that match TRBD1. Germline V gives CDR1 SGHRS, CDR2 YFSETQ. This CDR3 spans 14 amino acids. J was trimmed by 4 bases and V by 3 bases; bases with no gene match: 2. CDR3 in amino acids: CASSSGQGADTQYF. DNA of the CDR3: TGCGCCAGCAGCTCAGGACAGGGGGCAGATACGCAGTATTTT.

This rearrangement joins TRBV28 to TRBJ1-2, with 10 positions matching TRBD1. The CDR3 sequence is 15 residues long. Germline V gene data show CDR1 as MDHEN and CDR2 as SYDVKM. With 5 bases clipped from V and 7 bases from J, the junction kept 10 bases outside the gene matches. The CDR3 region has the DNA TGTGCCAGCAGTGTCGCGACAGGGGGCTTGCTTGGCTACACCTTC. As protein: CASSVATGGLLGYTF.

The chain has TRBV2 and TRBJ1-1; the D gene is possibly TRBD1 (5 bases). The CDR3 is 14 amino acids. The V gene's germline CDR1 is SNHLY and CDR2 FYNNEI. V lost 4 bases to trimming and J lost 5 bases, with 14 bases between them. The chain's CDR3 is CASSGAEHRTEAFF. DNA of the CDR3: TGTGCCAGCAGTGGTGCGGAGCACAGGACTGAAGCTTTCTTT.

The genes are TRBV27 and TRBJ1-6; TRBD1 might be the D (5 bases). The germline gives CDR1 MNHEY, CDR2 SMNVEV (reference sequence). V dropped 4 bases and J dropped 7 bases, with 11 bases sitting between them. The CDR3 extends over 14 amino acids. The CDR3 DNA is TGTGCCAGCAGTTCCCCAGGGTACAATTCACCCCTCCACTTT. Encoded protein: CASSSPGYNSPLHF.

The gene calls are TRBV10-3 and TRBJ2-7; 7 nucleotides agree with TRBD2. CDR1 and CDR2 (germline): ENHRY, SYGVKD. CDR3 length: 16 residues. V shed 5 bases, J shed 0 bases, and the junction held 10 bases outside the gene matches. Here the CDR3 DNA reads TGTGCCATCAGTTCCACTCATAGCGGGTTCTCCTACGAGCAGTACTTC. Its translation: CAISSTHSGFSYEQYF.

The chain joins TRBV6-5 to TRBJ2-1, with 8 positions matching TRBD2. CDR3 size: 16 residues. V lost 2 bases and J lost 4; bases outside the gene matches: 7. Germline V gene sequence: CDR1 MNHEY, CDR2 SVGAGI. This CDR3 reads CASSYVPGGAYNEQFF. The CDR3 DNA reads TGTGCCAGCAGTTACGTTCCGGGAGGGGCTTACAATGAGCAGTTCTTC.

The V gene is TRBV27, the J gene TRBJ2-5; 8 nucleotides agree with TRBD2. Per the germline V gene, CDR1 is MNHEY and CDR2 is SMNVEV (reference sequence). The CDR3 runs to 15 residues. The junction had 15 bases not matched to a gene; V was cut back by 7 bases and J by 8 bases. CDR3 sequence reads: CASTVFRGGKRTQYF. Written as DNA, the CDR3 is TGTGCCAGCACCGTCTTCCGGGGGGGTAAGAGAACCCAGTACTTC.

The rearrangement links TRBV7-9 to TRBJ2-1; 11 nucleotides match TRBD2. The length of the CDR3 is 19 residues. CDR1 and CDR2 (germline): SEHNR, FQNEAQ (reference sequence). The trim removed 5 bases at V and 0 bases at J, leaving 12 bases unmatched. The CDR3 loop reads CASSGRGLAVGSSYNEQFF. DNA of the CDR3: TGTGCCAGCAGCGGTCGGGGACTAGCGGTCGGTAGCTCCTACAATGAGCAGTTCTTC.

This sequence joins TRBV28 and TRBJ1-2; the match to TRBD1 covers 7 bases. This CDR3 has 17 residues. With V trimmed by 2 bases and J by 8 bases, 17 bases remained unmatched. Germline CDR1 reads MDHEN; CDR2 reads SYDVKM. The CDR3: CASSLDPYARGGPGYTF. DNA for the CDR3: TGTGCCAGCAGTTTAGACCCATACGCCAGAGGGGGCCCGGGCTACACCTTC.

V usage is TRBV27 and J usage is TRBJ2-1, with 9 bases matching TRBD1. Per germline, CDR1 MNHEY and CDR2 SMNVEV (reference sequence). V trimming: 2 bases; J trimming: 8 bases; junction bases outside the gene matches: 4. CDR3 length: 14 amino acids. In DNA, the CDR3 is TGTGCCAGCAGTTTAGGGACAGGGTTTCATGAGCAGTTCTTC. This codes for CASSLGTGFHEQFF.

V is TRBV19 and J is TRBJ2-7; no clear D. Germline values: CDR1 LNHDA, CDR2 SQIVND (reference sequence). The CDR3 spans 13 residues. V dropped 5 bases and J dropped 0 bases, with 8 bases sitting between them. As DNA, the CDR3 is TGTGCCAGTAGTCACTATGACTCCTACGAGCAGTACTTC. It specifies CASSHYDSYEQYF.

Worth noting for this clone: One junction end disagrees with the germline gene, perhaps due to a read error. The CDR3 sequence is CASSHGQEHLYAF. CDR3 nucleotide sequence: TGTGCCAGCAGCCACGGACAGGAACACCTGTACGCCTTC. The chain is built from TRBV7-9 and TRBJ1-2; 7 bases agree with TRBD1. CDR3 length equals 13 residues. CDR1 is SEHNR and CDR2 is FQNEAQ in the germline V gene (reference sequence).

The rearrangement uses TRBV4-3 and TRBJ1-2; D not certain. The germline CDR1 and CDR2 sequences are LGHNA and YSLEER. V was pared by 6 bases and J by 3 bases, with 20 bases between. CDR3 size: 16 residues. The CDR3 sequence is CASRSDLMEGYYGYTF. In DNA form, the CDR3 reads TGCGCCAGCAGATCCGACCTCATGGAGGGTTACTATGGCTACACCTTC.

CDR3 DNA: TGCGCCAGCAGTGACCACGACAGGGGCGATACGAGGGAGTACTTC. Protein: CASSDHDRGDTREYF. The rearrangement joins TRBV10-2 to TRBJ2-7; 8 bases match TRBD1. Trimming took 3 bases from V and 11 from J; bases not matched to a gene: 15. Germline V lookup: CDR1 WSHSY, CDR2 SAAADI. The CDR3 spans 15 residues.

The rearrangement uses TRBV30 and TRBJ1-2; D unresolved. The CDR3 extends over 16 amino acids. V lost 2 bases and J 4 bases, leaving 20 bases between the germline ends. Germline CDR1 GTSNPN, CDR2 SVGIG (reference sequence). CDR3 nucleotides: TGTGCCTGGAGTCCGCTTTTCCATCAGTCCCCCTATGGCTACACCTTC. Translation gives CAWSPLFHQSPYGYTF.